This T cell receptor (beta chain) was sequenced during a study of blood T cell repertoires in COVID-19. The CDR3 spans 18 residues. Trimming removed 6 bases at V and 5 bases at J, with 27 bases between. Germline loops: CDR1 LNHDA, CDR2 SQIVND (reference sequence). Libraries were prepared by immunoSEQ multiplex PCR; TCRdb keeps only in-frame clonotypes and omits some of them. The sample holds 15,000 or so clones; about four fifths are singletons and the top ten take roughly a fifth. The chain is built from TRBV19 and TRBJ2-3; weak D call: TRBD2 (7 bases). This clonotype was obtained from a man aged 80 or over with active COVID-19. The sample consisted of peripheral blood. The chain's CDR3 is CASSPRGGGPIQGDTQYF. The CDR3 DNA reads as TGTGCCAGTAGCCCGAGGGGGGGAGGACCAATCCAGGGAGATACGCAGTATTTT.